The 8 T cell receptor beta chains in this list originate from one sample, sequenced in a study of cytomegalovirus exposure and HLA in healthy donors. A multiplex PCR was run with 60 Vbeta primers and 13 Jbeta primers. Using immunoSEQ multiplex PCR, the repertoire was profiled, and TCRdb retains in-frame clones only, with some absent. This table has 150,000 to 200,000 clones, approximately 80% appearing once. The material sequenced was PBMCs. These receptors came from a boy aged 2 to 9 in good health and CMV-seronegative.

This clone was recorded once. The chain links TRBV10-3 to TRBJ1-1; D uncertain. Germline V CDR1 and CDR2: ENHRY, SYGVKD. The germline V and J ends were trimmed by 2 bases and 1 base, with 8 bases remaining between them. The CDR3 totals 14 residues. For the CDR3, the DNA is TGTGCCATCAGTGAGCTCCCTACGAACACTGAAGCTTTCTTT. Amino acids: CAISELPTNTEAFF.

This sequence joins TRBV25-1 and TRBJ1-1; D is ambiguous. The CDR3 has 15 amino acids. CDR1 is MGHDK, CDR2 SYGVNS, per germline. V was trimmed by 2 bases and J by 4 bases, leaving 14 bases between them. The chain's CDR3 is CASSESRVGGTEAFF. CDR3 coding DNA: TGTGCCAGCAGTGAAAGTCGGGTGGGAGGCACTGAAGCTTTCTTT.

The chain couples TRBV5-1 to TRBJ2-3; 9 bases agree with TRBD1. This CDR3 is 16 amino acids long. Germline assignment: CDR1 SGHRS and CDR2 YFSETQ. J lost 7 bases, V lost 4 bases, and 13 bases had no gene match. CDR3 coding DNA: TGCGCCAGCAGCCAAGTTGTCAGACAGGGGGGGAATACGCAGTATTTT. It encodes CASSQVVRQGGNTQYF.

This chain uses TRBV11-1 with TRBJ2-1, with 8 bases that match TRBD1. Germline CDR1 is SGHAT and CDR2 is FQDESV (reference sequence). The CDR3 covers 16 residues. The trim removed 1 base at V and 9 bases at J, leaving 11 bases unmatched. Written as DNA, the CDR3 is TGTGCCAGCAGCTTAGTCTGGGGGCCAGGGGGCAGTGAGCAGTTCTTC. It specifies CASSLVWGPGGSEQFF.

The chain is built from TRBV5-4 and TRBJ2-5; the match to TRBD2 covers 7 bases. Germline loops: CDR1 SGHNT, CDR2 YYREEE (reference sequence). This CDR3 is 15 amino acids long. V lost 3 bases, J lost 4 bases, and 9 bases stayed unmatched. For the CDR3, the DNA is TGTGCCAGCAGCTGGGAGCGGGGCTGGGGAGAGACCCAGTACTTC. This translates into CASSWERGWGETQYF.

The rearrangement links TRBV4-3 to TRBJ2-2, with 13 bases that match TRBD2. CDR1 is LGHNA, CDR2 YSLEER, per germline. Losses at the gene ends were 0 bases for V and 4 bases for J; bases not matched to a gene: 11. The CDR3 runs 20 residues. The DNA for the CDR3 is TGCGCCAGCAGCCAAGATTTGCTGGGACTAGCGGGATCGAGCACCGGGGAGCTGTTTTTT. Amino acid sequence: CASSQDLLGLAGSSTGELFF.

The chain links TRBV5-1 to TRBJ1-2; TRBD1 aligns across 7 bases. The V gene end was trimmed by 4 bases and the J gene end by 2 bases; junction bases not matched to a gene: 5. The V gene's germline CDR1 is SGHRS and CDR2 YFSETQ. The CDR3 has 14 amino acids. CDR3 amino acids: CASSQGGGNYGYTF. The CDR3 DNA follows: TGCGCCAGCAGCCAGGGGGGCGGGAACTATGGCTACACCTTC.

V usage is TRBV27 and J usage is TRBJ1-2; 7 nucleotides match TRBD1. Germline V gene data show CDR1 as MNHEY and CDR2 as SMNVEV (reference sequence). CDR3 length equals 18 residues. The junction had 16 bases not matched to a gene; V was cut back by 6 bases and J by 0 bases. CDR3 nucleotide sequence: TGTGCCAGCAGCCGAATTCTGGGACAGAGAATAGCTAACTATGGCTACACCTTC. Protein product: CASSRILGQRIANYGYTF.